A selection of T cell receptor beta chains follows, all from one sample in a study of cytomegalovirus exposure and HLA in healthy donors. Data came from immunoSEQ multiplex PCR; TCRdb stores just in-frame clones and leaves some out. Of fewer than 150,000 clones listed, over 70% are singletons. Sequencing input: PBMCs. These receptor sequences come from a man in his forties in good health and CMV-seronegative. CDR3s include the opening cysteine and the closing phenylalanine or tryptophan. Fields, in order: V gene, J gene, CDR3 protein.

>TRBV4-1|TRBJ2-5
CASSSPRVGAQETQYF
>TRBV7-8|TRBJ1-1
CASSQGVGTEAFF
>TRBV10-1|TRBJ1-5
CASSTEQGGPVYSNQPQHF
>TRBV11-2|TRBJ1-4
CASSKSGTGFEKLFF
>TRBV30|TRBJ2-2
CAWSPGRTSNTGELFF
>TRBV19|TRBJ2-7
CASSAQPGHGMTWYF
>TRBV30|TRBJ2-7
CAWSVRDRVHEQYF
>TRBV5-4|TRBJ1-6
CASSSAARGNSPLHF
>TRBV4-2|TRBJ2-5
CASSLAGGETQYF
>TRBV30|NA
CAWSGLAGGYEQYF
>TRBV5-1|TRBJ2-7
CASSFSTSEVSYEQYF
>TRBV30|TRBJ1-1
CAWRTGTGVTEAFF
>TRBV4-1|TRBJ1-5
CASSQVGGQPQHF
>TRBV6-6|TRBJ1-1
CASSYSGQLNTEAFF
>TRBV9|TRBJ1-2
CASSLRDRSNYGYTF
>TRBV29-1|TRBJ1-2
CSVYTGTGISYGYTF
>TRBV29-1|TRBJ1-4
CSVERVRGNEKLFF
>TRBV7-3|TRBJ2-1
CASSLTSGGLAQQFF
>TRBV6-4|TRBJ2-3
CASSETLAGVATQYF
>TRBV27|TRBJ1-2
CASSLKFREGYTF
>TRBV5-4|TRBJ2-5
CASSTRHTGTKVGKETQYF
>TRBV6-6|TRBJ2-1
CASTPGGLAGYNEQFF
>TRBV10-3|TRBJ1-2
CAISQDRGGYGYTF
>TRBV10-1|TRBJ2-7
CASEGRGLTNYEQYF
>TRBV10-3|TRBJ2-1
CAARTDLSSYNEQFF
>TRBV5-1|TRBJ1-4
CASSSGQFYNEKLFF
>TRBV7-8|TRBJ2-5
CASSRTSGGDWGETQYF
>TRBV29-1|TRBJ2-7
CSVGARQGAFYEQYF
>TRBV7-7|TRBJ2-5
CASSAGTGKQETQYF
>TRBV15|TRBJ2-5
CATSRPGTPETQYF
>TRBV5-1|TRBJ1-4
CASSPGQGPTNEKLFF
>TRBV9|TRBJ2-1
CASSVAGSGSHNEQFF
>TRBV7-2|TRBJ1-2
CASSLAGNNYGYTF
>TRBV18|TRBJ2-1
CASSPPGGVSSYNEQFF
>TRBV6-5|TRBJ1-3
CASSYRGRGATDTIYF
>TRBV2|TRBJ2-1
CASSQDRGSYNEQFF
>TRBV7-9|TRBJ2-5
CASSLGSGLRFETQYF
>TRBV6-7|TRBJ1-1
CASSYFLGAENTEAFF
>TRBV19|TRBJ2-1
CASSTSGTGYNEQFF
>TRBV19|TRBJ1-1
CASSPLTGGETEAFF
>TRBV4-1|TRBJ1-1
CASSHWTGINTEAFF
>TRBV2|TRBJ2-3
CASKPTSGGPDTQYF
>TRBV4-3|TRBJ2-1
CASSLFGPSQIAGGPYNEQFF
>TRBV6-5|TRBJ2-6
CASSYSRGSGANVLTF
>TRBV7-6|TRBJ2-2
CASSPTHNTGELFF
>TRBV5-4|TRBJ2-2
CASSSETGGNTGELFF
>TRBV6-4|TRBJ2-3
CASSAVAGGPEGGTDTQYF
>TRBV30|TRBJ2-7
CAWARGWDGEQYF
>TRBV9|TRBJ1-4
CASSDARGGEKLFF
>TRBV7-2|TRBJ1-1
CASSSDAGGKTEAFF